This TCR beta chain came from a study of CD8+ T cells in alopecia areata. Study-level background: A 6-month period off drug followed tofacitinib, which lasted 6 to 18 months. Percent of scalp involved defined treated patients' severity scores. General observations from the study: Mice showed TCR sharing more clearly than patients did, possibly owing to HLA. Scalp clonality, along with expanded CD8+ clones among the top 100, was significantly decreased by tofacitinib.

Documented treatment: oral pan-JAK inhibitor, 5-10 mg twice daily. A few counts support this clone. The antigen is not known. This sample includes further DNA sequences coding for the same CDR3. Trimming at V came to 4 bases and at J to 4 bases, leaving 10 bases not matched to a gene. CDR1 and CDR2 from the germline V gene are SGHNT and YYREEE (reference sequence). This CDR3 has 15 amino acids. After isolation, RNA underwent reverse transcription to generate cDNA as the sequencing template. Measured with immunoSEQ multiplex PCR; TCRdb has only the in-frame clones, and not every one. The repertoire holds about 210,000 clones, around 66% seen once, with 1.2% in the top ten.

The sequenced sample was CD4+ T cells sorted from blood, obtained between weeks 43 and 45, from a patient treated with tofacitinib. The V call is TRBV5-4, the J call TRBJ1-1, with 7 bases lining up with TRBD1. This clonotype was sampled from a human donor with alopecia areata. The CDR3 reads CASSRQQGSFTEAFF. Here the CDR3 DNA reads TGTGCCAGCAGCCGTCAACAGGGGTCGTTCACTGAAGCTTTCTTT.